Here is one T cell receptor (beta chain) with its context. This entry is derived from a study of blood T cell repertoires in COVID-19. In the study overall: Specimens from acute and convalescent COVID-19 originated in the United States, Italy and Spain. PBMCs, B-cell-depleted T cells, or T cells were the source of the cDNA or gDNA that made up the material.

Enrolment of Seattle patients took place during active infection, and they were followed longitudinally. Germline CDR1 is MNHEY and CDR2 is SVGEGT. The V segment lost 5 bases and the J segment 4 bases; nucleotides outside the gene matches: 11. This CDR3 contains 17 residues. Original processing notes: Reference gene primer amplification gave nucleated cell count estimates. Clones were read by immunoSEQ multiplex PCR, and TCRdb kept only the in-frame ones, dropping some. D and trimming come from the DNA, and the V and J calls and clone size come from that table. The sample carries about 320,000 clones, 70% to 90% recorded once.

This rearrangement joins TRBV6-2 or TRBV6-3 to TRBJ1-6, with TRBD1 matching 7 bases. This receptor was taken from a woman aged 25-40 years with COVID-19, enrolled during active disease. Sequences were obtained from peripheral blood. The CDR3 spells CASSQNRPGQYNSPLHF. CDR3 nucleotide sequence: TGTGCCAGCAGTCAGAATCGACCGGGACAGTATAATTCACCCCTCCACTTT.